One and the same sample provided the 17 T cell receptor beta chains below, sequenced in a study of regulatory T cells in long-lasting Graves disease. Relying on iRepertoire HTBI primers and Arm-PCR of CDR3 regions, the team built TCR beta libraries. TCRdb re-called the multiplex PCR reads through MiXCR, storing one row per CDR3 protein. The sample contains 400,000 to 450,000 distinct CDR3 sequences, 20% to 25% of which appear only once. Time point defined: persistent/refractory GD, antithyroid drugs over 5 years with positive TRAb. PBMC-derived RNA was used for the TCR library. The specimen comprised peripheral blood mononuclear cells (PBMCs), sampled when the disease was refractory, from a patient treated with antithyroid drugs. These receptors were collected from a female donor with Graves disease.

Comment on this clonotype: One junction end disagrees with the germline gene, perhaps due to a read error. The genes are TRBV2 and TRBJ2-5; maybe TRBD2 (5 bases). This CDR3 has 13 amino acids. CDR1 and CDR2 from the germline V gene are SNHLY and FYNNEI. In DNA form, the CDR3 reads TGTGCCAGCGGGAGAGGTTTCCAAGAGACCCAGCACTTC. The encoded protein is CASGRGFQETQHF.

At least ten counts were recorded for this clonotype. V usage is TRBV6-5 and J usage is TRBJ2-5; 9 bases fit TRBD1. J gave up 4 bases and V 0 bases, and 6 bases lay outside the gene matches. There are 16 residues in the CDR3. Germline CDR1 is MNHEY and CDR2 is SVGAGI. The CDR3 nucleotides are TGTGCCAGCAGTTACTCGTTGACAGGGGGTTCAGAGACCCAGTACTTC. It yields the protein CASSYSLTGGSETQYF.

This clonotype was seen at least ten times. This chain joins TRBV2 and TRBJ2-2; 12 bases are a match to TRBD1. This CDR3 is 15 amino acids long. Germline CDR1 reads SNHLY; CDR2 reads FYNNEI. The V gene end was trimmed by 8 bases and the J gene end by 8 bases; junction bases not matched to a gene: 9. The CDR3: CASSGTGGSRGELFF. Written as DNA, the CDR3 is TGTGCCAGCTCCGGGACAGGGGGCTCTCGGGGGGAGCTGTTTTTT.

There are many counts of this clonotype. V and J are TRBV20-1 and TRBJ1-6; 7 bases align to TRBD1. CDR1 and CDR2 from the germline V gene are DFQATT and SNEGSKA (reference sequence). Losses at the gene ends were 0 bases for V and 9 bases for J; bases not matched to a gene: 8. CDR3 length: 15 residues. The CDR3 here is CSAREGGEWASPLHF. The CDR3 bases are TGCAGTGCTAGAGAAGGGGGCGAGTGGGCTTCACCCCTCCACTTT.

This clonotype was detected only a few times. The chain couples TRBV6-5 to TRBJ1-1; 7 positions match TRBD1. Germline CDR1 MNHEY, CDR2 SVGAGI. V trimming: 0 bases; J trimming: 6 bases; junction bases outside the gene matches: 4. The CDR3 contains 14 residues. For the CDR3, the DNA is TGTGCCAGCAGTTACTCGATTCAGGGGGCTGAAGCTTTCTTT. Protein sequence: CASSYSIQGAEAFF.

The chain employs TRBV6-1 and TRBJ2-5; 7 bases map to TRBD1. The germline CDR1 and CDR2 sequences are MNHNS and SASEGT. The V segment lost 5 bases and the J segment 2 bases; nucleotides outside the gene matches: 8. This CDR3 is built from 15 residues. The CDR3 reads CASSRDPGQQETQYF. In nucleotides, the CDR3 is TGTGCCAGCAGTCGGGATCCGGGACAGCAAGAGACCCAGTACTTC.

This clonotype was counted ten times or more. The V call is TRBV12-3 or TRBV12-4, the J call TRBJ1-2, with 9 bases fitting TRBD1. Unmatched junction bases numbered 7, after V lost 6 bases and J lost 8 bases. The CDR3 spans 13 residues. In DNA, the CDR3 is TGTGCCAGCAGGCGAGGACAGGGGACCGGCTACACCTTC. Amino acid sequence: CASRRGQGTGYTF.

In its sample, this clonotype was seen a few times. The V and J genes are TRBV6-5 and TRBJ2-7; D not certain. Germline V lookup: CDR1 MNHEY, CDR2 SVGAGI. CDR3 length: 13 amino acids. V was cut by 0 bases and J by 3 bases, with 6 bases left in between. CDR3 coding DNA: TGTGCCAGCAGTTACTCGGTCCACTACGAGCAGTACTTC. It translates to CASSYSVHYEQYF.

The V and J genes are TRBV9 and TRBJ2-4; D is unresolved. The germline V and J ends were trimmed by 4 bases and 0 bases, with 8 bases remaining between them. The V gene's germline CDR1 is SGDLS and CDR2 YYNGEE. This CDR3 region has 14 residues. The DNA for the CDR3 is TGTGCCAGCAGCCTTAGTCCAGCCAAAAACATTCAGTACTTC. Translating it yields CASSLSPAKNIQYF.

The CDR3 coding sequence is TGTGCCAGCAGTTTCCTCGGGCAGGGCCAAGAGACCCAGTACTTC. It is translated as CASSFLGQGQETQYF. The chain links TRBV5-6 to TRBJ2-5, with D possibly matching TRBD1 (5 bases). The germline V and J ends were trimmed by 5 bases and 1 base, with 15 bases remaining between them. Looked up from germline, CDR1 is SGHDT and CDR2 is YYEEEE. The CDR3 sequence is 15 residues long.

For this clonotype: A single base separates this from a much larger clone, so it may be a read error. The conserved closing phenylalanine or tryptophan is absent in this CDR3, likely reflecting a read error. CDR3 nucleotide sequence: TGCGCCAGCAGGGAGGAGGTGAACACTGAAGCTTTCTCT. This gives the protein CASREEVNTEAFS. The chain joins TRBV5-1 to TRBJ1-1, with D hard to call. Germline CDR1 and CDR2: SGHRS and YFSETQ. CDR3 length: 13 amino acids. The V and J ends lost 5 bases and 0 bases respectively, with 8 bases between them.

This clonotype was counted many times. The V call is TRBV28, the J call TRBJ2-2, with D possibly TRBD2 on 5 matching bases. The CDR3 length is 13 residues. The germline V and J ends were trimmed by 5 bases and 3 bases, with 7 bases remaining between them. Germline CDR1 MDHEN, CDR2 SYDVKM. CDR3 in DNA: TGTGCCAGCAGTCGCGGGTACACCGGGGAGCTGTTTTTT. Amino acids: CASSRGYTGELFF.

Written as DNA, the CDR3 is TGTGCCAGCAGTCCCCAGCAGGGTGGAGCTTTCTTT. It yields the protein CASSPQQGGAFF. The V gene is TRBV12-3 or TRBV12-4, the J gene TRBJ1-1, with a tentative D call TRBD1 (5 bases). The CDR3 runs 12 residues. V shed 5 bases and J shed 10 bases, with 14 bases lying between them.

This clonotype has only a few counts. The gene calls are TRBV20-1 and TRBJ2-1; 8 bases match TRBD2. This CDR3 contains 15 residues. CDR1 and CDR2 (germline): DFQATT, SNEGSKA (reference sequence). Trimming cost V 0 bases and J 10 bases; bases outside gene matches: 11. The CDR3 protein is CSARDGLAQFEEQFF. CDR3 coding DNA: TGCAGTGCTAGAGATGGACTAGCCCAGTTTGAGGAGCAGTTCTTC.

This clonotype came up a few times. The rearrangement links TRBV6-1 to TRBJ2-1; TRBD2 matches at 8 bases. Germline CDR1 is MNHNS and CDR2 is SASEGT. The V and J ends lost 7 bases and 4 bases, in that order; junction bases with no gene match: 9. The CDR3 loop spans 15 amino acids. CDR3 nucleotides: TGTGCCAGCACCCGAGCGGGGGCGGCTTACAATGAGCAGTTCTTC. It translates to CASTRAGAAYNEQFF.

The rearrangement links TRBV13 to TRBJ2-1; possibly TRBD2 for D (5 bases). The CDR3 totals 11 residues. Germline V gene data show CDR1 as PRHDT and CDR2 as FYEKMQ (reference sequence). Trimming stripped 3 bases from V and 8 bases from J, with 5 bases between. This chain's CDR3 is CASSFGDEQFF. The CDR3 nucleotides read TGTGCCAGCAGCTTCGGGGATGAGCAGTTCTTC.

The chain uses TRBV18 and TRBJ2-5; D not resolved. Per the germline V gene, CDR1 is KGHSH and CDR2 is LQKENI. CDR3 length: 16 residues. The V gene lost 3 bases and the J gene lost 5 bases, with 19 bases spanning the gap. For the CDR3, the DNA is TGTGCCAGCTCACCGAGACTCCCCCCAGCTCGGGAGACCCAGTACTTC. Amino acids: CASSPRLPPARETQYF.